This T cell receptor beta chain was recovered during a study of CD8 T cells in Susac syndrome. Study context: Treatment status at blood draw for the Susac syndrome patients was therapy-naive, corticosteroids, or intravenous immunoglobulin alone.

Between the trimmed V and J ends, which lost 4 bases and 10 bases, there was a span of 15 bases. The CDR3 has 13 residues. CDR1 and CDR2 from the germline V gene are SGHKS and YYEKEE (reference sequence). Reverse transcription used about 0.45 to 1 ug RNA and random hexamers. MiXCR, run by TCRdb on the immunoSEQ multiplex PCR reads, gives a single entry per CDR3 protein. The data contain about 84,000 distinct CDR3 sequences, 90% to 97% of them singletons. TEMRA cells were FACS-enriched, and CD8+ and CD4+ T cells were isolated negatively. The receptor was derived from a human donor with Susac syndrome. Input material: CD8+ T cells from PBMCs. This chain joins TRBV5-5 and TRBJ2-1; D gene unclear. The CDR3 here is CASSITPTKEQFF. The CDR3 DNA reads as TGTGCCAGCAGCATCACCCCCACGAAAGAGCAGTTCTTC.